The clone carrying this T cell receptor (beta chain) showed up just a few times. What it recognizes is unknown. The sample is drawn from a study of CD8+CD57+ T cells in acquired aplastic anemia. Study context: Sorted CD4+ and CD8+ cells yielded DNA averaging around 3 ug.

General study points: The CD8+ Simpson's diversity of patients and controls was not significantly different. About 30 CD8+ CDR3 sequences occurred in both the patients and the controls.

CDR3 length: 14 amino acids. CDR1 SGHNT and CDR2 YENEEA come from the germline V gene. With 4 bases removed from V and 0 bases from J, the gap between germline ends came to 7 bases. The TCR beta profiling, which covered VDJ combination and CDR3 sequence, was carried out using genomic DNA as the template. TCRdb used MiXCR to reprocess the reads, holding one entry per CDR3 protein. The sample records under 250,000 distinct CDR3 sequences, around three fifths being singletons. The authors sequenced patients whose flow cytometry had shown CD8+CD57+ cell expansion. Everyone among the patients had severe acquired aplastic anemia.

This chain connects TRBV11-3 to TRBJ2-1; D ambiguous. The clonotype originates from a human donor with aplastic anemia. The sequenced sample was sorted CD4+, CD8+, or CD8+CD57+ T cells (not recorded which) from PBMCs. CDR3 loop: CASSSRDSYNEQFF. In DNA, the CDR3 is TGTGCCAGCAGCTCTAGGGACTCCTACAATGAGCAGTTCTTC.